One and the same sample provided the 27 T cell receptor beta chains below, sequenced in a study of blood T cell repertoires in COVID-19. Assay: immunoSEQ multiplex PCR; the TCRdb copy retains only in-frame clones and omits some. The data hold 63,000 or so clones, with roughly 85% observed a single time. The sequenced material came from peripheral blood. These receptors originate from a human donor in a cohort sampled during active COVID-19.

The chain employs TRBV4-3 and TRBJ2-1; TRBD1 aligns across 8 bases. There are 16 residues in the CDR3. Trimming removed 2 bases from V and 4 bases from J; junction bases left unmatched: 7. The V gene's germline CDR1 is LGHNA and CDR2 YSLEER. The CDR3 reads CASSQTPGTGYNEQFF. For the CDR3, the DNA is TGCGCCAGCAGCCAAACCCCCGGGACAGGATACAATGAGCAGTTCTTC.

The CDR3 DNA sequence: TGTGCCAGCAGCTTGGGGCAGGGCCAATACGAGCAGTACTTC. Protein product: CASSLGQGQYEQYF. The chain employs TRBV5-6 and TRBJ2-7; D may be TRBD1 (5 bases). Germline V gene sequence: CDR1 SGHDT, CDR2 YYEEEE. V dropped 0 bases and J dropped 4 bases, with 11 bases sitting between them. CDR3 length: 14 residues.

This chain links TRBV6-5 with TRBJ2-2, with D perhaps matching TRBD2 (7 bases). Trimming stripped 2 bases from V and 5 bases from J, with 12 bases between. Per germline, CDR1 MNHEY and CDR2 SVGAGI. The CDR3 has 15 residues. CDR3 protein: CASSYGGGDTGELFF. CDR3 DNA sequence: TGTGCCAGCAGTTACGGGGGGGGCGATACCGGGGAGCTGTTTTTT.

This clone was detected only a few times. The chain combines TRBV7-2 with TRBJ2-7; 8 bases are a match to TRBD1. The CDR3 runs to 16 residues. V shed 2 bases and J 7 bases; nucleotides not matched to a gene: 13. Germline CDR1 SGHTA, CDR2 FQGNSA. CDR3 in DNA: TGTGCCAGCAGCTTACGGGCAGGGGGCGCGCAAGGTGAGCAGTACTTC. Translating gives CASSLRAGGAQGEQYF.

The CDR3 region is CASSLGHQYQETQYF. CDR3 bases: TGTGCCAGCAGCCTGGGGCACCAATACCAAGAGACCCAGTACTTC. The chain recombines TRBV7-9 with TRBJ2-5; maybe TRBD1 (5 bases). Trimming removed 5 bases from V and 0 bases from J, with 13 bases in between. CDR3 size: 15 residues. Looked up from germline, CDR1 is SEHNR and CDR2 is FQNEAQ (reference sequence).

This sequence joins TRBV11-2 and TRBJ2-5; D not resolved. V lost 2 bases to trimming and J lost 3 bases, with 7 bases between them. This CDR3 spans 13 amino acids. CDR1 and CDR2 (germline): SGHAT, FQNNGV. CDR3: CASSLPVEETQYF. CDR3 sequence (DNA): TGTGCCAGCAGCTTACCAGTTGAAGAGACCCAGTACTTC.

This chain connects TRBV5-1 to TRBJ2-7; tentatively, D is TRBD2 (7 bases). The CDR3 is 15 residues long. The V and J ends lost 4 bases and 1 base respectively, with 15 bases between them. Germline V gene sequence: CDR1 SGHRS, CDR2 YFSETQ. This CDR3 reads CASSAGRGPSYEQYF. The CDR3 bases are TGCGCCAGCAGCGCGGGGCGGGGGCCGTCCTACGAGCAGTACTTC.

The chain recombines TRBV4-2 with TRBJ2-7; maybe TRBD2 (6 bases). Trimming shortened V by 0 bases and J by 0 bases, and 9 bases separated the two germline ends. CDR1 is LGHNA and CDR2 is YNFKEQ in the germline V gene. This CDR3 is built from 15 residues. The CDR3 DNA sequence: TGTGCCAGCAGCCAAGATCGTAGCGGCTCCTACGAGCAGTACTTC. Encoded protein: CASSQDRSGSYEQYF.

The genes are TRBV7-9 and TRBJ2-5, with 7 bases lining up with TRBD1. Trimming at V came to 5 bases and at J to 5 bases, leaving 17 bases not matched to a gene. Germline CDR1 is SEHNR and CDR2 is FQNEAQ (reference sequence). There are 17 residues in the CDR3. DNA for the CDR3: TGTGCCAGCAGCAGAAGGACAGGCCCTGAGGGGTTGGAGACCCAGTACTTC. This encodes CASSRRTGPEGLETQYF.

The J gene is TRBJ1-2, the V gene TRBV29-1, with TRBD1 matching over 8 bases. V lost 6 bases to trimming and J lost 1 base; unmatched junction nucleotides: 4. Germline V gene lookup returns CDR1 SQVTM and CDR2 ANQGSEA. This CDR3 is 13 amino acids long. Here the CDR3 reads CSVGQANNYGYTF. CDR3 DNA: TGCAGCGTGGGACAGGCCAATAACTATGGCTACACCTTC.

V usage is TRBV12-3 or TRBV12-4 and J usage is TRBJ1-1, with no clear D. The CDR3 loop spans 13 amino acids. Trimming cost V 7 bases and J 4 bases, with 13 bases left between them. The CDR3 loop reads CASNHGRGTEAFF. The CDR3 nucleotides read TGTGCCAGCAATCACGGCCGGGGCACTGAAGCTTTCTTT.

V usage is TRBV7-6 and J usage is TRBJ2-5; the D gene is possibly TRBD2 (7 bases). CDR3 length equals 16 residues. With 5 bases removed from V and 2 bases from J, the gap between germline ends came to 18 bases. CDR1 and CDR2 (germline): SGHVS, FNYEAQ. In DNA, the CDR3 is TGTGCCAGCAGCCCAAGGGCGGGGGCCGGGCAAGAGACCCAGTACTTC. This translates into CASSPRAGAGQETQYF.

Regarding this clone: Different DNA sequences within this sample yield the same CDR3. The rearrangement links TRBV6-1 to TRBJ1-2; D gene unclear. Germline CDR1 is MNHNS and CDR2 is SASEGT. With 3 bases removed from V and 5 bases from J, the gap between germline ends came to 7 bases. CDR3 length: 12 amino acids. The CDR3 loop reads CASSDTGYGYTF. The CDR3 DNA reads TGTGCCAGCAGTGACACGGGGTATGGCTACACCTTC.

The chain uses TRBV5-6 and TRBJ2-1; 8 bases line up with TRBD2. The CDR3 has 15 residues. CDR1 and CDR2 (germline): SGHDT, YYEEEE. V dropped 4 bases and J dropped 4; count of bases not matched to a gene: 7. The CDR3 sequence: CASSGEAGAYNEQFF. CDR3 bases: TGTGCCAGCAGCGGGGAAGCGGGGGCATACAATGAGCAGTTCTTC.

The V gene is TRBV6-5, the J gene TRBJ2-6; possibly TRBD1 for D (6 bases). This CDR3 is 15 amino acids long. Germline V gene data show CDR1 as MNHEY and CDR2 as SVGAGI. V lost 2 bases to trimming and J lost 4 bases, with 9 bases between them. DNA of the CDR3: TGTGCCAGCAGTTACCCAGGGGCCGGGGCCAACGTCCTGACTTTC. It is translated as CASSYPGAGANVLTF.

The V call is TRBV11-3, the J call TRBJ1-2; possible D gene TRBD1, 5 bases. Trimming shortened V by 6 bases and J by 2 bases, and 16 bases separated the two germline ends. CDR1 and CDR2 from the germline V gene are SGHNT and YENEEA. The CDR3 length is 15 residues. The DNA for the CDR3 is TGTGCCAGCAGGGGCGGGGCAGGGAAGAACTATGGCTACACCTTC. It codes for CASRGGAGKNYGYTF. Full variable domain (rest looked up from reference TRBV11-3 and TRBJ1-2): EAGVVQSPRYKIIEKKQPVAFWCNPISGHNTLYWYLQNLGQGPELLIRYENEEAVDDSQLPKDRFSAERLKGVDSTLKIQPAELGDSAVYLCASRGGAGKNYGYTFGSGTRLTVV.

J is TRBJ2-5 and V is TRBV6-6; 8 bases fit TRBD1. J gave up 4 bases and V 4 bases, and 5 bases lay outside the gene matches. This CDR3 is 14 amino acids long. Per germline, CDR1 MNHNY and CDR2 SVGAGI (reference sequence). As DNA, the CDR3 is TGTGCCAGCAGTTGGGGCGGACAGGGAGAGACCCAGTACTTC. It specifies CASSWGGQGETQYF.

This chain joins TRBV28 and TRBJ1-1; TRBD1 aligns across 8 bases. The J segment lost 4 bases and the V segment lost 4 bases, leaving 5 bases of the junction unmatched. Germline lookup yields CDR1 MDHEN and CDR2 SYDVKM. The CDR3 spans 14 residues. This CDR3 is CASSSGQGPTEAFF. CDR3 nucleotide sequence: TGTGCCAGCAGTTCAGGACAGGGCCCCACTGAAGCTTTCTTT.

The chain is built from TRBV23-1 and TRBJ1-1; 9 bases match TRBD1. TRBV23-1 is filed as an ORF, its function uncertain. The CDR3 contains 21 residues. The ends lost 8 bases at V and 3 bases at J; junction bases unmatched: 28. CDR3 region: CASGPGAGQGTSLGADTEAFF. The CDR3 region has the DNA TGCGCCAGCGGCCCTGGGGCGGGACAGGGAACGAGTCTTGGGGCGGACACTGAAGCTTTCTTT.

This CDR3 reads CASRGDFNQPQHF. CDR3 DNA sequence: TGTGCCAGCAGGGGGGACTTCAATCAGCCCCAGCATTTT. The chain combines TRBV6-5 with TRBJ1-5, with D possibly being TRBD1 (5 bases). The CDR3 extends over 13 amino acids. Germline V gene lookup returns CDR1 MNHEY and CDR2 SVGAGI. The V and J ends lost 6 bases and 3 bases respectively, with 9 bases between them.

The chain carries TRBV28 and TRBJ2-5, with 12 bases aligning to TRBD2. Germline CDR1 MDHEN, CDR2 SYDVKM. The CDR3 is 15 residues long. The V and J ends lost 4 bases and 4 bases, in that order; junction bases with no gene match: 4. The CDR3 region is CASSSSGGAGETQYF. Here the CDR3 DNA reads TGTGCCAGCAGTTCTAGCGGGGGGGCCGGAGAGACCCAGTACTTC.

CDR3 protein: CASSAHDRGNTIYF. Here the CDR3 DNA reads TGTGCCAGCAGTGCCCATGACAGGGGGAACACCATATATTTT. The chain links TRBV28 to TRBJ1-3; 9 bases match TRBD1. V was pared by 5 bases and J by 7 bases, with 6 bases of the junction left unmatched. Germline CDR1 and CDR2: MDHEN and SYDVKM. This CDR3 is built from 14 residues.

The chain carries TRBV19 and TRBJ2-1; 8 bases match TRBD2. CDR3 length: 16 amino acids. CDR1 is LNHDA and CDR2 is SQIVND in the germline V gene (reference sequence). V was pared by 3 bases and J by 8 bases, with 12 bases of the junction left unmatched. CDR3 in DNA: TGTGCCAGTAGTATGGGTCGCGGGGGGTTCTTCTATGAGCAGTTCTTC. As protein: CASSMGRGGFFYEQFF.

The chain is built from TRBV7-9 and TRBJ1-2; TRBD1 matches at 9 bases. There are 14 residues in the CDR3. With 5 bases clipped from V and 5 bases from J, the junction kept 6 bases outside the gene matches. The germline gives CDR1 SEHNR, CDR2 FQNEAQ (reference sequence). CDR3 protein: CASSTPGTGYGYTF. The CDR3 DNA follows: TGTGCCAGCAGCACCCCCGGGACAGGGTATGGCTACACCTTC.

The gene calls are TRBV5-4 and TRBJ2-5; 8 bases match TRBD2. The V gene end was trimmed by 0 bases and the J gene end by 5 bases; junction bases not matched to a gene: 9. The CDR3 spans 16 residues. Germline values: CDR1 SGHNT, CDR2 YYREEE (reference sequence). The CDR3 DNA is TGTGCCAGCAGCTTGGACGCCACTAGCGGCCGGGAGACCCAGTACTTC. Encoded protein: CASSLDATSGRETQYF. Drawing the rest from reference TRBV5-4 and TRBJ2-5, the complete variable domain is ETGVTQSPTHLIKTRGQQVTLRCSSQSGHNTVSWYQQALGQGPQFIFQYYREEENGRGNFPPRFSGLQFPNYSSELNVNALELDDSALYLCASSLDATSGRETQYFGPGTRLLVL.

The rearrangement joins TRBV19 to TRBJ1-1, with D tentatively TRBD1 (6 bases). CDR1 LNHDA and CDR2 SQIVND come from the germline V gene (reference sequence). The CDR3 covers 14 residues. V was trimmed by 3 bases and J by 7 bases, leaving 15 bases between them. CDR3 sequence reads: CASSIRGARSEAFF. The CDR3 DNA is TGTGCCAGTAGTATTCGGGGGGCGCGGAGTGAAGCTTTCTTT.

V usage is TRBV27 and J usage is TRBJ2-3; TRBD1 matches at 8 bases. V was pared by 1 base and J by 3 bases, with 6 bases of the junction left unmatched. The CDR3 sequence is 16 residues long. CDR1 is MNHEY, CDR2 SMNVEV, per germline (reference sequence). The CDR3 sequence: CASSLLWTGRTDTQYF. CDR3 coding DNA: TGTGCCAGCAGTTTATTGTGGACAGGGAGGACAGATACGCAGTATTTT.